Detailed here is one T cell receptor beta chain. This sample is drawn from a study of blood T cell repertoires in COVID-19. In the study overall: COVID-19 samples collected from the United States, Italy and Spain covered acute and convalescent phases. Nucleic acid was either cDNA or gDNA, and it came from T cells, B-cell-depleted T cells, or PBMCs.

Using immunoSEQ multiplex PCR, the repertoire was profiled, and TCRdb retains in-frame clones only, with some absent. The table shows 92,000 or so clones, with around 72% occurring only once. V lost 2 bases and J lost 6; bases outside the gene matches: 0. This CDR3 spans 14 amino acids. The V gene's germline CDR1 is LGHDT and CDR2 YNNKEL (reference sequence). The V and J genes are TRBV3-1 (or the pseudogene TRBV3-2) and TRBJ1-6, with 8 bases identical to TRBD1. This TCR came from an elderly woman with acute or convalescent COVID-19. Sample: peripheral blood. The CDR3 DNA follows: TGTGCCAGCAGCCAACAGGGGGCTAATTCACCCCTCCACTTT. This gives the protein CASSQQGANSPLHF.